The T cell receptor beta chain described here comes from a study of CD8 T cells in Susac syndrome. Comment on this clonotype: Its target is unknown.

Study-level points and caveats: Individuals included in the TCR sequencing and HLA analysis were acknowledged by the study to be relatively few in number.

The V and J ends lost 6 bases and 4 bases respectively, with 9 bases between them. This CDR3 spans 12 amino acids. Germline V CDR1 and CDR2: SGHDN, FVKESK. CD8+ and CD4+ blood T cells underwent TCR beta sequencing. Reverse transcription of roughly 0.45 to 1 ug RNA was performed with random hexamers. TCRdb fed the immunoSEQ multiplex PCR reads into MiXCR, producing one record per CDR3 protein. The table lists about 210,000 distinct CDR3 sequences, about 95% of them singletons. This sequence was found in a human donor with multiple sclerosis. This rearrangement joins TRBV14 to TRBJ2-5; TRBD2 is a possible D gene (5 bases). Material: CD4+ T cells from PBMCs. In DNA, the CDR3 is TGTGCCAGCAGTCTAGCACGAGAGACCCAGTACTTC. This translates into CASSLARETQYF.